The 24 T cell receptor beta chains given below trace back to one sample, sequenced in a study of CD8 T cells in Susac syndrome. A quantity of about 0.45 to 1 ug RNA underwent reverse transcription using random hexamers. MiXCR, applied by TCRdb to the immunoSEQ multiplex PCR reads, yields one record per CDR3 protein. The repertoire holds approximately 200,000 distinct CDR3 sequences, with 92% as singletons. Material: CD8+ T cells from PBMCs. The receptors here all came from a human donor with multiple sclerosis.

The rearrangement links TRBV28 to TRBJ1-4; 10 nucleotides agree with TRBD1. Germline assignment: CDR1 MDHEN and CDR2 SYDVKM. The CDR3 runs 15 residues. The ends lost 3 bases at V and 6 bases at J; junction bases unmatched: 4. The CDR3 loop is CASSLGGTGDEKLFF. The CDR3 DNA is TGTGCCAGCAGTTTGGGGGGGACAGGGGATGAAAAACTGTTTTTT. The whole variable domain, remainder taken from reference TRBV28 and TRBJ1-4, is DVKVTQSSRYLVKRTGEKVFLECVQDMDHENMFWYRQDPGLGLRLIYFSYDVKMKEKGDIPEGYSVSREKKERFSLILESASTNQTSMYLCASSLGGTGDEKLFFGSGTQLSVL.

The chain has TRBV4-1 and TRBJ2-1; D possibly corresponds to TRBD1 (6 bases). The CDR3 sequence is 14 residues long. CDR1 is MGHRA and CDR2 is YSYEKL in the germline V gene. V gave up 0 bases and J gave up 5 bases, with 8 bases separating them. CDR3 in DNA: TGCGCCAGCAGCCAAGATAGACAGGACAATGAGCAGTTCTTC. Its translation is CASSQDRQDNEQFF.

This clonotype came up once. This chain links TRBV13 with TRBJ2-4; D is tentatively TRBD1 or TRBD2 (7 bases each). This CDR3 has 13 residues. V was clipped by 4 bases and J by 8 bases, with 12 bases between them. From germline, CDR1 is PRHDT and CDR2 FYEKMQ (reference sequence). CDR3: CASSSGGADIQYF. The CDR3 DNA follows: TGTGCCAGCAGCTCAGGGGGGGCGGACATTCAGTACTTC.

The chain combines TRBV28 with TRBJ2-5; 7 positions match TRBD2. This CDR3 is built from 16 residues. Trimming at V came to 3 bases and at J to 1 base, leaving 8 bases not matched to a gene. Germline V CDR1 and CDR2: MDHEN, SYDVKM. The CDR3 DNA reads TGTGCCAGCAGTTTTAGGGCTAGCGGCCTCCAAGAGACCCAGTACTTC. Translation gives CASSFRASGLQETQYF.

This chain links TRBV30 with TRBJ2-1; a weak D match, TRBD1 (6 bases). There are 14 residues in the CDR3. Germline CDR1 GTSNPN, CDR2 SVGIG (reference sequence). Trimming removed 3 bases at V and 6 bases at J, with 15 bases between. CDR3 protein: CAWSATLRGNEQFF. CDR3 nucleotide sequence: TGTGCCTGGAGCGCGACTCTCAGGGGCAATGAGCAGTTCTTC.

This clonotype occurred once. The V call is TRBV7-9, the J call TRBJ2-5; 12 bases fit TRBD2. This CDR3 has 15 residues. J lost 5 bases, V lost 1 base, and 2 bases had no gene match. The germline gives CDR1 SEHNR, CDR2 FQNEAQ (reference sequence). The CDR3 DNA reads TGTGCCAGCAGCTTAGGCGGGACTAGCGGGGAGACCCAGTACTTC. Amino acid sequence: CASSLGGTSGETQYF. The full variable domain, completed using reference TRBV7-9 and TRBJ2-5, is DTGVSQNPRHKITKRGQNVTFRCDPISEHNRLYWYRQTLGQGPEFLTYFQNEAQLEKSRLLSDRFSAERPKGSFSTLEIQRTEQGDSAMYLCASSLGGTSGETQYFGPGTRLLVL.

The V and J genes are TRBV5-4 and TRBJ1-2; D is uncertain. Looked up from germline, CDR1 is SGHNT and CDR2 is YYREEE (reference sequence). This CDR3 comprises 9 residues. V was clipped by 4 bases and J by 12 bases, with 7 bases between them. The CDR3 coding sequence is TGTGCCAGCAGCCCCCCCCACACCTTC. Translated, it gives CASSPPHTF.

The V call is TRBV29-1, the J call TRBJ2-7; 10 bases are a match to TRBD1. The V segment lost 6 bases and the J segment 2 bases; nucleotides outside the gene matches: 4. CDR1 is SQVTM and CDR2 is ANQGSEA in the germline V gene. CDR3 size: 13 residues. CDR3 DNA sequence: TGCAGCGTCCGGGACAGGGGTCCCTACGAGCAGTACTTC. Protein sequence: CSVRDRGPYEQYF.

The V gene is TRBV19, the J gene TRBJ1-1; no definite D call. The V gene lost 5 bases and the J gene lost 7 bases, with 11 bases spanning the gap. Germline V gene sequence: CDR1 LNHDA, CDR2 SQIVND (reference sequence). This CDR3 is 12 amino acids long. As DNA, the CDR3 is TGTGCCAGTAGTTCTACCGGGAATGAAGCTTTCTTT. This codes for CASSSTGNEAFF.

The V and J genes are TRBV7-8 and TRBJ2-1; 9 bases align to TRBD2. This CDR3 comprises 15 residues. Germline lookup yields CDR1 SGHVS and CDR2 FQNEAQ. The ends lost 5 bases at V and 3 bases at J; junction bases unmatched: 5. The CDR3 DNA is TGTGCCAGCAGCCAACTAGCGGGTTTCTACAATGAGCAGTTCTTC. This gives the protein CASSQLAGFYNEQFF.

The chain couples TRBV12-3 or TRBV12-4 to TRBJ2-3; the match to TRBD2 covers 9 bases. The V gene end was trimmed by 6 bases and the J gene end by 4 bases; junction bases not matched to a gene: 23. This CDR3 has 20 residues. The CDR3 bases are TGTGCCAGCAGCACATGGACGGTTGGGACCGGGACTAGCCAAGCAGATACGCAGTATTTT. Protein product: CASSTWTVGTGTSQADTQYF.

V is TRBV9 and J is TRBJ2-3; no reliable D call. This CDR3 contains 16 residues. Germline CDR1 SGDLS, CDR2 YYNGEE. V lost 4 bases to trimming and J lost 6 bases, with 21 bases between them. The CDR3 reads CASSLTPSKSSDTQYF. The CDR3 DNA is TGTGCCAGCAGCCTAACCCCCTCGAAGTCTTCGGATACGCAGTATTTT.

The chain carries TRBV2 and TRBJ2-3, with TRBD2 identical over 9 bases. Germline values: CDR1 SNHLY, CDR2 FYNNEI. V gave up 8 bases and J gave up 0 bases; unmatched junction bases: 9. The CDR3 extends over 16 amino acids. The CDR3: CASVNLLAGSTDTQYF. In nucleotides, the CDR3 is TGTGCCAGCGTCAACCTACTAGCGGGCAGCACAGATACGCAGTATTTT.

The rearrangement joins TRBV11-2 to TRBJ2-7; D is unclear. The CDR3 runs 12 residues. The germline V and J ends were trimmed by 5 bases and 2 bases, with 7 bases remaining between them. Germline-derived CDR1 and CDR2 are SGHAT and FQNNGV. The CDR3 DNA sequence: TGTGCCAGCAGCCCACTCCCCTACGAGCAGTACTTC. Encoded protein: CASSPLPYEQYF.

The chain recombines TRBV2 with TRBJ2-2; D call uncertain. Trimming took off 3 bases at V and 5 bases at J, with 10 bases between the two ends. This CDR3 is 14 amino acids long. Germline values: CDR1 SNHLY, CDR2 FYNNEI. This chain's CDR3 is CASSESSGTGELFF. Here the CDR3 DNA reads TGTGCCAGCAGTGAGTCGAGTGGGACCGGGGAGCTGTTTTTT. Full variable domain (rest looked up from reference TRBV2 and TRBJ2-2): EPEVTQTPSHQVTQMGQEVILRCVPISNHLYFYWYRQILGQKVEFLVSFYNNEISEKSEIFDDQFSVERPDGSNFTLKIRSTKLEDSAMYFCASSESSGTGELFFGEGSRLTVL.

This chain connects TRBV30 to TRBJ1-1; D is undetermined. Germline V gene sequence: CDR1 GTSNPN, CDR2 SVGIG (reference sequence). The V end was cut by 4 bases, the J end by 10 bases, with 22 bases between. The CDR3 covers 14 residues. The CDR3 reads CAWTPWQEEAAAFF. CDR3 nucleotide sequence: TGTGCCTGGACCCCCTGGCAGGAAGAAGCGGCAGCTTTCTTT.

In its sample, this clonotype was seen a few times. The J gene is TRBJ1-1, the V gene TRBV28; TRBD1 agrees at 8 bases. Germline loops: CDR1 MDHEN, CDR2 SYDVKM. With V trimmed by 2 bases and J by 3 bases, 2 bases remained unmatched. The CDR3 spans 14 residues. The CDR3 protein is CASSLGQGHTEAFF. CDR3 nucleotide sequence: TGTGCCAGCAGTTTAGGACAGGGACACACTGAAGCTTTCTTT.

This clonotype is a singleton in its sample. The chain carries TRBV6-1 and TRBJ1-1, with D perhaps TRBD1 (6 bases). The CDR3 loop spans 15 amino acids. Deletions cut 1 base from V and 4 bases from J, with 13 bases between. The germline gives CDR1 MNHNS, CDR2 SASEGT. CDR3 in DNA: TGTGCCAGCAGTGAAGGGGACATATCTTCCACTGAAGCTTTCTTT. Its protein is CASSEGDISSTEAFF.

The chain recombines TRBV19 with TRBJ2-5; D unresolved. The ends were cut back, 4 bases at V and 3 bases at J, with 9 bases in the middle. Germline V gene sequence: CDR1 LNHDA, CDR2 SQIVND (reference sequence). The CDR3 loop spans 13 amino acids. The CDR3: CASSNDPKETQYF. CDR3 in DNA: TGTGCCAGTAGTAACGACCCTAAAGAGACCCAGTACTTC.

This chain joins TRBV2 and TRBJ1-2, with no clear D. Looked up from germline, CDR1 is SNHLY and CDR2 is FYNNEI. There are 13 residues in the CDR3. The V end lost 2 bases, the J end lost 1 base, and 5 bases lay between the germline ends. The CDR3 spells CASSETVNYGYTF. The CDR3 nucleotides are TGTGCCAGCAGTGAAACAGTTAACTATGGCTACACCTTC.

CDR3 nucleotides: TGTGCCAGCAGTTCCGGGACCCCAAATTCACCCCTCCACTTT. Its translation is CASSSGTPNSPLHF. The chain has TRBV27 and TRBJ1-6, with D possibly matching TRBD1 (5 bases). This CDR3 has 14 residues. Trimming removed 4 bases at V and 7 bases at J, with 11 bases between. Germline CDR1 and CDR2: MNHEY and SMNVEV (reference sequence).

The J gene is TRBJ2-2, the V gene TRBV4-3, with 13 bases that match TRBD2. V lost 1 base and J lost 7; bases outside the gene matches: 9. Germline CDR1 and CDR2: LGHNA and YSLEER. The CDR3 contains 18 residues. The CDR3 nucleotides read TGCGCCAGCAGCCAAGCATACGGACTAGCGGGAGATATCGGGGAGCTGTTTTTT. This translates into CASSQAYGLAGDIGELFF.

The chain combines TRBV11-3 with TRBJ2-1; the match to TRBD2 covers 10 bases. J was trimmed by 10 bases and V by 5 bases; bases with no gene match: 8. The CDR3 spans 14 residues. Germline V gene lookup returns CDR1 SGHNT and CDR2 YENEEA. The CDR3 is CASSPGTSDREQFF. The CDR3 bases are TGTGCCAGCAGCCCTGGGACTAGCGACCGGGAGCAGTTCTTC.

The chain uses TRBV10-2 and TRBJ2-1; TRBD2 matches 9 bases. Germline V CDR1 and CDR2: WSHSY, SAAADI. The length of the CDR3 is 15 residues. V lost 7 bases to trimming and J lost 4 bases; unmatched junction nucleotides: 8. The CDR3, as DNA: TGCGCCAGCACCGTAGCGGGAGACGGGTACAATGAGCAGTTCTTC. Translated: CASTVAGDGYNEQFF.